The 32 T cell receptor beta chains below were found in one sample sequenced in a study of spatial heterogeneity in lung cancer. Time point in this sample: sample taken at primary tumor resection. TCRdb re-called the 5' RACE reads through MiXCR, storing one row per CDR3 protein. The sample contains more than 60,000 distinct CDR3 sequences, roughly 6.6% of which appear only once. The source was PBMCs, collected at surgery. The origin of the receptors is a female donor with early-stage non-small cell lung cancer.

This clonotype was found many times. This rearrangement joins TRBV5-1 to TRBJ2-7; perhaps D is TRBD1 or TRBD2 (5 bases each). V shed 6 bases and J shed 2 bases, with 15 bases lying between them. CDR3 length equals 14 residues. Germline V gene lookup returns CDR1 SGHRS and CDR2 YFSETQ. CDR3 loop: CASTFDSGPYEQYF. CDR3 nucleotides: TGCGCCAGCACCTTTGATTCGGGGCCCTACGAGCAGTACTTC. Looking up the rest from reference TRBV5-1 and TRBJ2-7 gives the full variable domain: KAGVTQTPRYLIKTRGQQVTLSCSPISGHRSVSWYQQTPGQGLQFLFEYFSETQRNKGNFPGRFSGRQFSNSRSEMNVSTLELGDSALYLCASTFDSGPYEQYFGPGTRLTVT.

This clonotype turned up a few times. This chain uses TRBV11-3 with TRBJ2-4; no definite D call. Germline V gene data show CDR1 as SGHNT and CDR2 as YENEEA. The CDR3 is 11 residues long. V lost 3 bases to trimming and J lost 8 bases, with 5 bases between them. The CDR3 reads CASSLGYIQYF. CDR3 coding DNA: TGTGCCAGCAGCTTGGGATACATTCAGTACTTC.

This clonotype was picked up many times. The chain couples TRBV6-5 to TRBJ2-1; unclear D gene. This CDR3 spans 14 amino acids. V was clipped by 4 bases and J by 7 bases, with 14 bases between them. CDR1 is MNHEY and CDR2 is SVGAGI in the germline V gene. The CDR3 DNA reads TGTGCCAGCAGTTTTAAGGGCCAGCTTAATGAGCAGTTCTTC. It encodes CASSFKGQLNEQFF.

The table lists this clonotype with a count of one. The V call is TRBV5-8, the J call TRBJ1-5, with no clear D. V lost 7 bases and J lost 0, with 11 bases in between. The CDR3 is 14 residues long. Germline lookup yields CDR1 SGHTS and CDR2 YDEGEE. The CDR3 DNA reads TGTGCCAGCTCCCGAGTGGGTAGCAATCAGCCCCAGCATTTT. This translates into CASSRVGSNQPQHF.

This clonotype was detected ten times or more. The DNA of the CDR3 is TGTGCCAGCAGCCTCCAAAACACCAATGAGCAGTTCTTC. It codes for CASSLQNTNEQFF. The rearrangement links TRBV14 to TRBJ2-1; D is undetermined. This CDR3 comprises 13 residues. V lost 4 bases and J lost 6, with 10 bases in between. CDR1 and CDR2 (germline): SGHDN, FVKESK.

V usage is TRBV2 and J usage is TRBJ2-3; tentatively, D is TRBD1 or TRBD2 (5 bases each). This CDR3 has 16 residues. Between the trimmed V and J ends, which lost 7 bases and 3 bases, there was a span of 20 bases. Per the germline V gene, CDR1 is SNHLY and CDR2 is FYNNEI. CDR3 DNA sequence: TGTGCCAGCACCAGAATGGGGCAGGGACGGACAGATACGCAGTATTTT. Encoded protein: CASTRMGQGRTDTQYF.

The chain combines TRBV28 with TRBJ1-2; 7 bases align to TRBD1. Germline CDR1 reads MDHEN; CDR2 reads SYDVKM. Trimming removed 6 bases from V and 6 bases from J; junction bases left unmatched: 7. The length of the CDR3 is 13 residues. In DNA, the CDR3 is TGTGCCAGCAGGTACAGGGGCGCCGATGGCTACACCTTC. Its translation is CASRYRGADGYTF.

The sample holds many counts of this clonotype. The genes are TRBV20-1 and TRBJ1-5; D is perhaps TRBD1 (6 bases). Per germline, CDR1 DFQATT and CDR2 SNEGSKA (reference sequence). Trimming left V 6 bases short and J 3 bases short, with 12 bases between. This CDR3 spans 13 amino acids. CDR3 sequence: CSAGGQVNQPQHF. The CDR3 DNA reads as TGCAGTGCAGGGGGACAAGTCAATCAGCCCCAGCATTTT.

The gene calls are TRBV11-1 and TRBJ1-1, with TRBD1 identical over 8 bases. The CDR3 extends over 13 amino acids. CDR1 and CDR2 from the germline V gene are SGHAT and FQDESV (reference sequence). V trimming: 7 bases; J trimming: 5 bases; junction bases outside the gene matches: 6. CDR3 sequence: CASTRTGGTEAFF. The CDR3 DNA follows: TGTGCCAGCACCCGAACAGGGGGAACTGAAGCTTTCTTT. The whole variable domain, filled in from reference TRBV11-1 and TRBJ1-1, reads EAEVAQSPRYKITEKSQAVAFWCDPISGHATLYWYRQILGQGPELLVQFQDESVVDDSQLPKDRFSAERLKGVDSTLKIQPAELGDSAMYLCASTRTGGTEAFFGQGTRLTVV.

The chain combines TRBV6-2 or TRBV6-3 with TRBJ2-7; D remains ambiguous. The CDR3 has 12 amino acids. CDR1 and CDR2 (germline): MNHEY, SVGEGT. V shed 5 bases and J shed 3 bases, with 8 bases lying between them. CDR3 bases: TGTGCCAGCAGTCACTTACTCTACGAGCAGTACGTC. Translating it yields CASSHLLYEQYV.

The sample holds many counts of this clonotype. The rearrangement uses TRBV12-3 or TRBV12-4 and TRBJ1-1; 7 nucleotides line up with TRBD1. Trimming cost V 3 bases and J 2 bases; bases outside gene matches: 9. CDR3 length: 16 residues. The CDR3 region is CASSLGQIAINTEAFF. The CDR3, as DNA: TGTGCCAGCAGTTTGGGACAGATCGCTATCAACACTGAAGCTTTCTTT.

This chain links TRBV19 with TRBJ2-7, with D perhaps given as TRBD1 or TRBD2 (5 bases each). The CDR3 has 14 residues. V was cut by 4 bases and J by 0 bases, with 10 bases left in between. Germline V gene data show CDR1 as LNHDA and CDR2 as SQIVND (reference sequence). Here the CDR3 DNA reads TGTGCCAGTAGTAGGGCAGGGAGCTCCTACGAGCAGTACTTC. Its translation is CASSRAGSSYEQYF.

This clonotype was seen a few times. V usage is TRBV10-3 and J usage is TRBJ1-2; 9 nucleotides align to TRBD1. Germline V CDR1 and CDR2: ENHRY, SYGVKD. CDR3 size: 16 residues. With 1 base clipped from V and 2 bases from J, the junction kept 5 bases outside the gene matches. In DNA, the CDR3 is TGTGCCATCAGTGAGTTCTCCGGGACAGGGAACTATGGCTACACCTTC. Translated, it gives CAISEFSGTGNYGYTF.

This clonotype was observed at least ten times. This chain joins TRBV28 and TRBJ2-7; D call uncertain. The CDR3 is 12 residues long. With 2 bases removed from V and 3 bases from J, the gap between germline ends came to 5 bases. The V gene's germline CDR1 is MDHEN and CDR2 SYDVKM. Written as DNA, the CDR3 is TGTGCCAGCAGTTTAGCCGGCTACGAGCAGTACTTC. Translated, it gives CASSLAGYEQYF. The full variable domain, completed using reference TRBV28 and TRBJ2-7, is DVKVTQSSRYLVKRTGEKVFLECVQDMDHENMFWYRQDPGLGLRLIYFSYDVKMKEKGDIPEGYSVSREKKERFSLILESASTNQTSMYLCASSLAGYEQYFGPGTRLTVT.

The V call is TRBV29-1, the J call TRBJ2-4; D is ambiguous. The CDR3 covers 11 residues. V lost 6 bases and J lost 1, with 4 bases in between. CDR1 is SQVTM, CDR2 ANQGSEA, per germline. The CDR3, as DNA: TGCAGCGTCCCGGCCAAAAACATTCAGTACTTC. Its translation is CSVPAKNIQYF.

This clonotype was observed at least ten times. This sequence joins TRBV28 and TRBJ2-5; the match to TRBD2 covers 8 bases. Germline CDR1 reads MDHEN; CDR2 reads SYDVKM. V was pared by 9 bases and J by 1 base, with 10 bases of the junction left unmatched. The CDR3 is 15 amino acids. CDR3 DNA: TGTGCCAGTAATCCTGGCGGGGGGATCCAAGAGACCCAGTACTTC. Translating it yields CASNPGGGIQETQYF.

This clonotype showed up many times. The chain couples TRBV28 to TRBJ1-3, with D possibly TRBD1 on 5 matching bases. V lost 8 bases and J lost 0, with 17 bases in between. This CDR3 region has 16 residues. Germline-derived CDR1 and CDR2 are MDHEN and SYDVKM. The DNA of the CDR3 is TGTGCCAGCTGTGAGGGGAGGGCCCCCTCTGGAAACACCATATATTTT. Residues: CASCEGRAPSGNTIYF.

This clonotype was detected ten times or more. The chain employs TRBV4-1 and TRBJ2-1; 8 nucleotides line up with TRBD1. Germline CDR1 and CDR2: MGHRA and YSYEKL. CDR3 length equals 16 residues. V lost 5 bases to trimming and J lost 0 bases; unmatched junction nucleotides: 6. In DNA form, the CDR3 reads TGCGCCAGCAGCGTGACAGGGGATAGCTCCTACAATGAGCAGTTCTTC. The encoded protein is CASSVTGDSSYNEQFF.

This clonotype was counted a few times. This chain uses TRBV20-1 with TRBJ2-7; perhaps TRBD2 as D (7 bases). Trimming removed 3 bases at V and 6 bases at J, with 12 bases between. Germline assignment: CDR1 DFQATT and CDR2 SNEGSKA (reference sequence). The CDR3 length is 12 residues. This CDR3 is CSASRGAGEQYF. CDR3 bases: TGCAGTGCTAGTCGGGGGGCGGGCGAGCAGTACTTC.

This clonotype occurred many times. The chain recombines TRBV28 with TRBJ2-7; 8 positions match TRBD1. CDR1 is MDHEN and CDR2 is SYDVKM in the germline V gene. J was trimmed by 1 base and V by 6 bases; bases with no gene match: 11. The CDR3 is made up of 16 amino acids. CDR3 in DNA: TGTGCCAGCAGACCCGCCGGCAGGGGGCTTTCCTACGAGCAGTACGTC. It specifies CASRPAGRGLSYEQYV.

This clonotype turned up a few times. J is TRBJ1-4 and V is TRBV29-1, with D maybe TRBD1 (5 bases). V lost 4 bases, J lost 8 bases, and 11 bases lay in between. CDR1 SQVTM and CDR2 ANQGSEA come from the germline V gene. The CDR3 has 12 residues. CDR3 sequence (DNA): TGCAGCGTTGCCAGGGAGGGGGAAAAACTGTTTTTT. Translation gives CSVAREGEKLFF.

This clonotype was counted only a few times. The V and J genes are TRBV6-5 and TRBJ2-1, with TRBD2 matching 7 bases. V shed 5 bases and J 4 bases; nucleotides not matched to a gene: 8. CDR1 is MNHEY and CDR2 is SVGAGI in the germline V gene. This CDR3 spans 15 amino acids. This CDR3 is CASSPRRGRYNEQFF. The CDR3 DNA reads TGTGCCAGCAGTCCCCGGCGGGGGAGGTACAATGAGCAGTTCTTC.

This clonotype was detected many times. This sequence joins TRBV28 and TRBJ2-7, with a weak D call TRBD2 (6 bases). V shed 8 bases and J shed 4 bases, with 12 bases lying between them. The CDR3 runs to 12 residues. Germline V gene sequence: CDR1 MDHEN, CDR2 SYDVKM. This CDR3 is CASFSGGYEQYF. DNA for the CDR3: TGTGCCAGCTTCTCCGGGGGATACGAGCAGTACTTC. Looking up the rest from reference TRBV28 and TRBJ2-7 gives the full variable domain: DVKVTQSSRYLVKRTGEKVFLECVQDMDHENMFWYRQDPGLGLRLIYFSYDVKMKEKGDIPEGYSVSREKKERFSLILESASTNQTSMYLCASFSGGYEQYFGPGTRLTVT.

This clonotype was counted many times. This chain joins TRBV7-2 and TRBJ2-5; TRBD2 might be the D (6 bases). Germline V CDR1 and CDR2: SGHTA, FQGNSA. The length of the CDR3 is 14 residues. Deletions cut 0 bases from V and 4 bases from J, with 9 bases between. CDR3 sequence reads: CASSLAAGPETQYF. Written as DNA, the CDR3 is TGTGCCAGCAGCTTAGCCGCGGGACCAGAGACCCAGTACTTC.

This clonotype has more than one count but fewer than ten. The chain employs TRBV20-1 and TRBJ2-3; 8 nucleotides line up with TRBD2. CDR3 length: 13 amino acids. Germline CDR1 reads DFQATT; CDR2 reads SNEGSKA (reference sequence). After removal of 2 bases from V and 3 bases from J, the junction contained 1 base not matched to a gene. CDR3 region: CSARRLATDTQYF. The CDR3 DNA sequence: TGCAGTGCTAGACGACTAGCGACAGATACGCAGTATTTT.

This clonotype was observed a few times. The chain uses TRBV6-5 and TRBJ2-1, with TRBD1 identical over 11 bases. Trimming cost V 5 bases and J 4 bases; bases outside gene matches: 4. Germline-derived CDR1 and CDR2 are MNHEY and SVGAGI. This CDR3 has 15 amino acids. The CDR3 sequence is CASSDGQGAYNEQFF. CDR3 DNA sequence: TGTGCCAGCAGTGACGGACAGGGGGCGTACAATGAGCAGTTCTTC.

There are a few counts of this clonotype. This rearrangement joins TRBV19 to TRBJ1-2; unclear D gene. The CDR3 runs to 15 residues. The V end was cut by 2 bases, the J end by 5 bases, with 15 bases between. CDR1 LNHDA and CDR2 SQIVND come from the germline V gene (reference sequence). The CDR3 loop reads CASSISPGSVYGYTF. The CDR3 bases are TGTGCCAGTAGTATAAGTCCGGGATCGGTATATGGCTACACCTTC.

The rearrangement uses TRBV11-1 and TRBJ2-7; D is tentatively TRBD1 or TRBD2 (5 bases each). The CDR3 sequence is 13 residues long. CDR1 is SGHAT, CDR2 FQDESV, per germline (reference sequence). The ends were cut back, 6 bases at V and 2 bases at J, with 11 bases in the middle. As DNA, the CDR3 is TGTGCCAGCAGTTCGGGACGGGCCTACGAGCAGTACGTC. This codes for CASSSGRAYEQYV.

Only a few counts were recorded for this clonotype. The CDR3 spells CSAVWGENQPQHF. CDR3 in DNA: TGCAGCGCTGTCTGGGGCGAGAATCAGCCCCAGCATTTT. This chain connects TRBV29-1 to TRBJ1-5; D might be TRBD1 (5 bases). Trimming removed 7 bases from V and 4 bases from J, with 14 bases in between. The CDR3 is 13 amino acids. CDR1 SQVTM and CDR2 ANQGSEA come from the germline V gene. Variable domain in full (rest from reference TRBV29-1 and TRBJ1-5): SAVISQKPSRDICQRGTSLTIQCQVDSQVTMMFWYRQQPGQSLTLIATANQGSEATYESGFVIDKFPISRPNLTFSTLTVSNMSPEDSSIYLCSAVWGENQPQHFGDGTRLSIL.

In regard to this clonotype: A read error may be the cause here, since a much bigger clone is one base away. In this CDR3 the conserved last residue, phenylalanine or tryptophan, is missing, so a read error is likely. J is TRBJ1-5 and V is TRBV20-1; D perhaps matches TRBD1 (6 bases). Germline loops: CDR1 DFQATT, CDR2 SNEGSKA (reference sequence). This CDR3 region has 15 residues. V was pared by 7 bases and J by 7 bases, with 23 bases between. CDR3 in DNA: TGCAGTGTTCGCCCTGACGGGGGGCTTTTCCAGCCCCAGCATATT. Translated: CSVRPDGGLFQPQHI.

This clonotype was detected ten times or more. The chain employs TRBV6-4 and TRBJ2-7, with D tentatively TRBD2 (5 bases). This CDR3 has 11 amino acids. Trimming left V 8 bases short and J 7 bases short, with 12 bases between. Per the germline V gene, CDR1 is MRHNA and CDR2 is SNTAGT. This chain's CDR3 is CASGLRREQYV. The CDR3, as DNA: TGTGCCAGCGGTCTCCGGAGGGAGCAGTACGTC.

This clonotype occurred many times. The rearrangement joins TRBV5-6 to TRBJ2-7; 7 positions agree with TRBD2. The CDR3 sequence is 17 residues long. V shed 3 bases and J 5 bases; nucleotides not matched to a gene: 17. The germline V gene encodes CDR1 SGHDT and CDR2 YYEEEE. CDR3 region: CASSSLGVFAAGDEQYF. CDR3 sequence (DNA): TGTGCCAGCAGCTCGTTAGGCGTTTTTGCGGCGGGAGACGAGCAGTACTTC.